The 28 T cell receptor beta chains below were found in one sample sequenced in a study of blood T cell repertoires in COVID-19. Clones were sequenced by immunoSEQ multiplex PCR, and TCRdb holds only the in-frame ones, with some missing. Here the sample spans more than 200,000 clones, approximately 88% being singletons. The sequencing sample was made of PBMCs or T cells enriched from blood (not recorded which). The receptors come from a woman in her twenties or thirties who had been exposed to COVID-19.

V usage is TRBV5-4 and J usage is TRBJ1-3, with TRBD1 matching 8 bases. Germline V lookup: CDR1 SGHNT, CDR2 YYREEE (reference sequence). The CDR3 extends over 16 amino acids. V lost 0 bases, J lost 0 bases, and 2 bases stayed unmatched. CDR3 residues: CASSLGGQVSGNTIYF. DNA for the CDR3: TGTGCCAGCAGCTTGGGGGGACAGGTCTCTGGAAACACCATATATTTT.

V usage is TRBV28 and J usage is TRBJ1-5; D call uncertain. The germline gives CDR1 MDHEN, CDR2 SYDVKM. Trimming removed 2 bases from V and 2 bases from J, with 7 bases in between. The length of the CDR3 is 14 residues. Written as DNA, the CDR3 is TGTGCCAGCAGTTTACACGGAGGCAATCAGCCCCAGCATTTT. Translating it yields CASSLHGGNQPQHF.

The J gene is TRBJ1-5, the V gene TRBV7-2; 8 bases align to TRBD1. Trimming at V came to 2 bases and at J to 2 bases, leaving 2 bases not matched to a gene. The CDR3 length is 15 residues. Germline loops: CDR1 SGHTA, CDR2 FQGNSA. This CDR3 is CASSLQTGGNQPQHF. CDR3 bases: TGTGCCAGCAGCTTACAGACAGGGGGCAATCAGCCCCAGCATTTT.

This chain joins TRBV28 and TRBJ2-7, with TRBD2 identical over 9 bases. CDR3 length: 16 residues. Germline CDR1 and CDR2: MDHEN and SYDVKM. V lost 6 bases to trimming and J lost 2 bases; unmatched junction nucleotides: 11. CDR3: CASSQISGSTPYEQYF. CDR3 nucleotide sequence: TGTGCCAGCAGCCAAATTAGCGGGAGTACCCCCTACGAGCAGTACTTC. The variable domain in full, completed from reference TRBV28 and TRBJ2-7, reads DVKVTQSSRYLVKRTGEKVFLECVQDMDHENMFWYRQDPGLGLRLIYFSYDVKMKEKGDIPEGYSVSREKKERFSLILESASTNQTSMYLCASSQISGSTPYEQYFGPGTRLTVT.

V and J are TRBV28 and TRBJ2-5, with D perhaps TRBD2 (5 bases). V lost 8 bases, J lost 6 bases, and 13 bases lay in between. The germline CDR1 and CDR2 sequences are MDHEN and SYDVKM. This CDR3 has 12 residues. The chain's CDR3 is CASFSGKKTQYF. The CDR3, as DNA: TGTGCCAGCTTTTCGGGGAAAAAGACCCAGTACTTC.

As regards this clone: At the DNA level, this CDR3 is encoded by other sequences in the same sample as well. The genes are TRBV3-1 (or the pseudogene TRBV3-2) and TRBJ1-4; 9 nucleotides match TRBD1. The CDR3 has 15 residues. J was trimmed by 3 bases and V by 1 base; bases with no gene match: 0. The germline V gene has CDR1 LGHDT and CDR2 YNNKEL (reference sequence). CDR3 nucleotides: TGTGCCAGCAGCCAAGGGACAGGGGCTAATGAAAAACTGTTTTTT. Translated: CASSQGTGANEKLFF.

V usage is TRBV4-1 and J usage is TRBJ1-1; D possibly corresponds to TRBD1 (6 bases). The CDR3 has 16 amino acids. The V end was cut by 0 bases, the J end by 4 bases, with 15 bases between. CDR1 and CDR2 from the germline V gene are MGHRA and YSYEKL. CDR3 sequence: CASSQDHRVWGTEAFF. Written as DNA, the CDR3 is TGCGCCAGCAGCCAAGATCACAGGGTTTGGGGCACTGAAGCTTTCTTT.

The chain combines TRBV19 with TRBJ2-7; the match to TRBD2 covers 8 bases. Per germline, CDR1 LNHDA and CDR2 SQIVND (reference sequence). After removal of 4 bases from V and 7 bases from J, the junction contained 6 bases not matched to a gene. This CDR3 contains 13 residues. The CDR3 nucleotides read TGTGCCAGTAGTACCTTCCTAGCGGGTGAGCAGTACTTC. Amino acids: CASSTFLAGEQYF. Full variable domain (rest looked up from reference TRBV19 and TRBJ2-7): DGGITQSPKYLFRKEGQNVTLSCEQNLNHDAMYWYRQDPGQGLRLIYYSQIVNDFQKGDIAEGYSVSREKKESFPLTVTSAQKNPTAFYLCASSTFLAGEQYFGPGTRLTVT.

The gene calls are TRBV27 and TRBJ1-4; a weak D match, TRBD1 (5 bases). V was cut by 3 bases and J by 7 bases, with 24 bases left in between. The germline V gene encodes CDR1 MNHEY and CDR2 SMNVEV (reference sequence). The CDR3 extends over 18 amino acids. CDR3 residues: CASSLLTDQTVPLEKLFF. CDR3 nucleotides: TGTGCCAGCAGTTTGCTGACAGATCAAACTGTCCCTCTTGAAAAACTGTTTTTT.

The rearrangement joins TRBV7-7 to TRBJ1-3; unclear D gene. The germline CDR1 and CDR2 sequences are SSHAT and FNYEAQ (reference sequence). Between the trimmed V and J ends, which lost 4 bases and 0 bases, there was a span of 10 bases. The CDR3 is 15 residues long. CDR3: CASSSGRSSGNTIYF. The CDR3 region has the DNA TGTGCCAGCAGCTCAGGCAGGTCCTCTGGAAACACCATATATTTT. The variable domain in full, with the rest retrieved from reference TRBV7-7 and TRBJ1-3, is GAGVSQSPRYKVTKRGQDVTLRCDPISSHATLYWYQQALGQGPEFLTYFNYEAQPDKSGLPSDRFSAERPEGSISTLTIQRTEQRDSAMYRCASSSGRSSGNTIYFGEGSWLTVV.

In this sample, this clone turned up once. The J gene is TRBJ2-7, the V gene TRBV2, with D possibly being TRBD1 (6 bases). V lost 7 bases and J 0 bases, leaving 13 bases between the germline ends. Germline lookup yields CDR1 SNHLY and CDR2 FYNNEI. The CDR3 length is 14 residues. The CDR3 DNA is TGTGCCAGCACCGGGACACCCAGCTCCTACGAGCAGTACTTC. It yields the protein CASTGTPSSYEQYF.

In DNA form, the CDR3 reads TGTGCCTGGAGTGCCCCTAGGGGGATGCAGTTCTTC. Its translation: CAWSAPRGMQFF. This chain connects TRBV30 to TRBJ2-1; tentative D call: TRBD1 (6 bases). The V end lost 1 base, the J end lost 12 bases, and 13 bases lay between the germline ends. CDR3 size: 12 residues. In germline, CDR1 is GTSNPN, CDR2 SVGIG (reference sequence).

The chain uses TRBV18 and TRBJ1-6; 11 positions agree with TRBD1. Germline V CDR1 and CDR2: KGHSH, LQKENI. The CDR3 loop spans 16 amino acids. The V gene end was trimmed by 1 base and the J gene end by 7 bases; junction bases not matched to a gene: 3. CDR3 DNA sequence: TGTGCCAGCTCACCACGCGGACAGGGGGCGAATTCACCCCTCCACTTT. Its translation: CASSPRGQGANSPLHF.

The V gene is TRBV9, the J gene TRBJ2-1, with D unresolved. Trimming left V 3 bases short and J 4 bases short, with 11 bases between. The CDR3 length is 14 residues. The germline V gene has CDR1 SGDLS and CDR2 YYNGEE. CDR3 in amino acids: CASSALTPYNEQFF. The CDR3 DNA reads TGTGCCAGCAGCGCCCTTACTCCTTACAATGAGCAGTTCTTC. Filled out from reference TRBV9 and TRBJ2-1, the complete variable domain reads DSGVTQTPKHLITATGQRVTLRCSPRSGDLSVYWYQQSLDQGLQFLIQYYNGEERAKGNILERFSAQQFPDLHSELNLSSLELGDSALYFCASSALTPYNEQFFGPGTRLTVL.

The genes are TRBV10-2 and TRBJ1-6, with 11 bases aligning to TRBD1. With 7 bases clipped from V and 9 bases from J, the junction kept 2 bases outside the gene matches. Germline V CDR1 and CDR2: WSHSY, SAAADI. The CDR3 spans 13 residues. The DNA of the CDR3 is TGCGCCAGCATTGGGACAGGGGGTTCACCCCTCCACTTT. It codes for CASIGTGGSPLHF.

The V call is TRBV10-1, the J call TRBJ2-2; D might be TRBD2 (5 bases). Trimming cost V 2 bases and J 5 bases, with 6 bases left between them. The length of the CDR3 is 13 residues. CDR1 and CDR2 from the germline V gene are WNHNN and SYGVQD (reference sequence). The CDR3 DNA is TGCGCCAGCAGTGAGGGGGAGACCGGGGAGCTGTTTTTT. Its protein is CASSEGETGELFF.

The J gene is TRBJ1-4, the V gene TRBV5-4; D is unresolved. V was pared by 6 bases and J by 5 bases, with 14 bases between. The CDR3 runs 14 residues. The V gene's germline CDR1 is SGHNT and CDR2 YYREEE (reference sequence). Here the CDR3 reads CASTGGPNNEKLFF. CDR3 coding DNA: TGTGCCAGCACGGGCGGGCCAAACAATGAAAAACTGTTTTTT.

The chain recombines TRBV6-1 with TRBJ1-1; perhaps TRBD1 as D (5 bases). The CDR3 has 14 amino acids. Trimming cost V 1 base and J 7 bases, with 13 bases left between them. Germline CDR1 and CDR2: MNHNS and SASEGT. The CDR3 DNA is TGTGCCAGCAGTGAAGTGGGCAGGGCCGGTGAAGCTTTCTTT. Its protein is CASSEVGRAGEAFF.

This chain joins TRBV19 and TRBJ1-1, with TRBD1 matching over 10 bases. CDR1 and CDR2 (germline): LNHDA, SQIVND (reference sequence). The CDR3 is 17 amino acids. The V gene end was trimmed by 4 bases and the J gene end by 1 base; junction bases not matched to a gene: 9. In DNA, the CDR3 is TGTGCCAGTAGTACTTTTTTGACAGGGGGCGCGAACACTGAAGCTTTCTTT. Translation gives CASSTFLTGGANTEAFF.

The gene calls are TRBV19 and TRBJ1-5, with 9 positions matching TRBD1. CDR1 and CDR2 from the germline V gene are LNHDA and SQIVND (reference sequence). The CDR3 contains 15 residues. V was clipped by 6 bases and J by 5 bases; unmatched bases: 8. CDR3 residues: CASSPSDRGYQPQHF. CDR3 coding DNA: TGTGCCAGTAGCCCATCCGACAGGGGGTATCAGCCCCAGCATTTT. The full variable domain, with the rest looked up from reference TRBV19 and TRBJ1-5, is DGGITQSPKYLFRKEGQNVTLSCEQNLNHDAMYWYRQDPGQGLRLIYYSQIVNDFQKGDIAEGYSVSREKKESFPLTVTSAQKNPTAFYLCASSPSDRGYQPQHFGDGTRLSIL.

This clone was counted between two and nine times. The chain uses TRBV3-1 (or the pseudogene TRBV3-2) and TRBJ2-2; the match to TRBD2 covers 11 bases. Germline V gene sequence: CDR1 LGHDT, CDR2 YNNKEL (reference sequence). V trimming: 4 bases; J trimming: 6 bases; junction bases outside the gene matches: 1. CDR3 length: 14 amino acids. The CDR3 nucleotides read TGTGCCAGCAGCCCGGGACTAGCGGCCGGGGAGCTGTTTTTT. Amino acid sequence: CASSPGLAAGELFF.

This clone was detected only a few times. The genes are TRBV5-1 and TRBJ1-6, with unresolved D. The V end lost 4 bases, the J end lost 6 bases, and 17 bases lay between the germline ends. This CDR3 contains 16 residues. Germline values: CDR1 SGHRS, CDR2 YFSETQ. CDR3: CASSKAGISGNSPLHF. CDR3 in DNA: TGCGCCAGCAGCAAAGCCGGGATTAGTGGTAATTCACCCCTCCACTTT.

J is TRBJ2-2 and V is TRBV11-3, with D perhaps TRBD1 (6 bases). The CDR3 runs 16 residues. V was pared by 5 bases and J by 0 bases, with 13 bases between. From germline, CDR1 is SGHNT and CDR2 YENEEA. CDR3 DNA: TGTGCCAGCAGCACCCAGGCAGGGGCGAACACCGGGGAGCTGTTTTTT. Translation: CASSTQAGANTGELFF.

The genes are TRBV2 and TRBJ2-5; 7 bases match TRBD1. The ends lost 4 bases at V and 5 bases at J; junction bases unmatched: 13. The CDR3 totals 16 residues. Germline V gene data show CDR1 as SNHLY and CDR2 as FYNNEI. CDR3 sequence reads: CASSASSTLQGETQYF. The DNA of the CDR3 is TGTGCCAGCAGTGCTTCCAGCACCTTACAGGGGGAGACCCAGTACTTC.

The chain joins TRBV11-2 to TRBJ2-1, with TRBD2 identical over 12 bases. Germline CDR1 reads SGHAT; CDR2 reads FQNNGV. Trimming at V came to 5 bases and at J to 7 bases, leaving 6 bases not matched to a gene. The CDR3 totals 15 residues. The CDR3 sequence is CASSLLAGGPNEQFF. DNA for the CDR3: TGTGCCAGCAGCCTCCTAGCGGGAGGGCCGAATGAGCAGTTCTTC.

The CDR3 region is CASSLSGGGNTEAFF. The CDR3 nucleotides read TGTGCCAGCAGCTTAAGCGGGGGGGGGAACACTGAAGCTTTCTTT. The genes are TRBV11-2 and TRBJ1-1; D is perhaps TRBD1 (5 bases). With 2 bases removed from V and 1 base from J, the gap between germline ends came to 11 bases. CDR3 length: 15 residues. Germline V lookup: CDR1 SGHAT, CDR2 FQNNGV.

The chain carries TRBV18 and TRBJ2-2; a possible D gene is TRBD2 (6 bases). The length of the CDR3 is 15 residues. Germline V lookup: CDR1 KGHSH, CDR2 LQKENI. V dropped 5 bases and J dropped 7 bases, with 17 bases sitting between them. Written as DNA, the CDR3 is TGTGCCAGCTCAACCGGGACTCTTATGGACGGGGAGCTGTTTTTT. This gives the protein CASSTGTLMDGELFF.

V and J are TRBV3-1 (or the pseudogene TRBV3-2) and TRBJ2-3, with 8 nucleotides matching TRBD1. This CDR3 comprises 16 residues. After removal of 3 bases from V and 3 bases from J, the junction contained 8 bases not matched to a gene. CDR1 and CDR2 from the germline V gene are LGHDT and YNNKEL (reference sequence). The CDR3 loop reads CASSQRRTGRTDTQYF. The CDR3 DNA is TGTGCCAGCAGCCAGCGTCGGACAGGGAGGACAGATACGCAGTATTTT.